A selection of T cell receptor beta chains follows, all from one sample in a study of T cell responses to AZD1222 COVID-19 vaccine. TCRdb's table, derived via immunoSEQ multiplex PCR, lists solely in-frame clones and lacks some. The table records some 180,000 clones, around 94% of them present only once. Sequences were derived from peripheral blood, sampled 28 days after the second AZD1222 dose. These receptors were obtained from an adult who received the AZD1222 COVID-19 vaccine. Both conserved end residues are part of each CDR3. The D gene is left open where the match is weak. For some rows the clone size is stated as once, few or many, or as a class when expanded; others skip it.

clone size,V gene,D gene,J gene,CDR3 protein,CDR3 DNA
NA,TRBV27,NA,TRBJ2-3,CASSLDGLSTDTQYF,TGTGCCAGCAGTCTAGACGGACTCAGCACAGATACGCAGTATTTT
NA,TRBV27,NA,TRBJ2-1,CASAPGGLGDEQFF,TGTGCCAGCGCCCCAGGGGGGTTAGGAGATGAGCAGTTCTTC
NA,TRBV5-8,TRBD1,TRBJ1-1,CASSTPGQLNTEAFF,TGTGCCAGCAGCACACCGGGACAGCTGAACACTGAAGCTTTCTTT
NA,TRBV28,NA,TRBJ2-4,CASRGVGDIQYF,TGTGCCAGCAGGGGGGTTGGGGACATTCAGTACTTC
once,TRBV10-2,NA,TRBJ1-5,CASSELADSNQPQHF,TGCGCCAGCAGTGAGTTGGCAGATAGCAATCAGCCCCAGCATTTT
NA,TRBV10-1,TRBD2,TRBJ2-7,CASTGLAGVYEQYF,TGCGCCAGCACTGGACTAGCGGGAGTTTACGAGCAGTACTTC
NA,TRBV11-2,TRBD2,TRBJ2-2,CASRGRGGATGELFF,TGTGCCAGCCGAGGGCGGGGGGGCGCCACCGGGGAGCTGTTTTTT
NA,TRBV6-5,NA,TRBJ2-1,CASSYSDQQFGEQFF,TGTGCCAGCAGTTACTCGGACCAACAATTCGGTGAGCAGTTCTTC
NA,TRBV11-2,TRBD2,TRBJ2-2,CASSLAIGLAGGYTGELFF,TGTGCCAGCAGCTTAGCAATTGGATTAGCGGGGGGATACACCGGGGAGCTGTTTTTT
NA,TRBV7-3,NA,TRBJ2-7,CASSLGSRAGTEQYF,TGTGCCAGCAGCTTAGGGTCGCGGGCAGGAACCGAGCAGTACTTC
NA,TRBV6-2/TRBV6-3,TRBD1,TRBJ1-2,CASSYPDRGNNYGYTF,TGTGCCAGCAGTTACCCCGACAGGGGGAATAACTATGGCTACACCTTC
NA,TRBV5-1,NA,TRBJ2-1,CASSLTGQDYNEQFF,TGCGCCAGCAGCTTAACAGGGCAAGATTACAATGAGCAGTTCTTC
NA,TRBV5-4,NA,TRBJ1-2,CASSLWASYGYTF,TGTGCCAGCAGCTTGTGGGCTTCCTATGGCTACACCTTC
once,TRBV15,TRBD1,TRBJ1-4,CATSREGQGGSEKLFF,TGTGCCACCAGCAGAGAAGGACAGGGGGGGAGTGAAAAACTGTTTTTT
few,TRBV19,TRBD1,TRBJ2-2,CASGPGQGIGELFF,TGTGCCAGTGGCCCAGGACAGGGAATCGGGGAGCTGTTTTTT
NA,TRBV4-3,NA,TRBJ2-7,CASSQDAGGSEQYF,TGCGCCAGCAGCCAAGATGCAGGTGGCAGCGAGCAGTACTTC
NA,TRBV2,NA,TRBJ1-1,CASNSDSIKGFGAFF,TGTGCCAGCAATTCGGACAGCATAAAGGGATTCGGAGCTTTCTTT
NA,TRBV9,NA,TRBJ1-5,CASSAGARGNQPQHF,TGTGCCAGCAGCGCGGGGGCCAGGGGCAATCAGCCCCAGCATTTT
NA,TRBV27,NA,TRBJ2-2,CASSGPGGDTGELFF,TGTGCCAGCAGTGGCCCAGGGGGGGACACCGGGGAGCTGTTTTTT
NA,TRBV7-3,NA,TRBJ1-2,CASSWKGGNYGYTF,TGTGCCAGCAGCTGGAAGGGGGGGAACTATGGCTACACCTTC
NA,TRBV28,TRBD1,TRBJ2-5,CASSYTGGGEAQYF,TGTGCCAGCAGTTATACAGGGGGCGGAGAGGCCCAGTACTTC
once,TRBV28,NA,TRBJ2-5,CASTKRGTARTQYF,TGTGCCAGCACCAAACGCGGCACAGCGCGGACCCAGTACTTC
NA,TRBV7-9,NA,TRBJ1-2,CASRESQGSAGYTF,TGTGCCAGCAGAGAATCCCAGGGGAGCGCTGGCTACACCTTC
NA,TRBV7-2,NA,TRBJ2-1,CASQLFSYNEQFF,TGTGCCAGCCAACTCTTTTCCTACAATGAGCAGTTCTTC
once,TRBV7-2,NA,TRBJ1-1,CASSTYGGFDTEAFF,TGTGCCAGCAGCACATATGGGGGTTTTGACACTGAAGCTTTCTTT
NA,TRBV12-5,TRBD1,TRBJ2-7,CASGGNRDRGRYEQYF,TGTGCTAGTGGTGGCAACCGGGACAGGGGGCGGTACGAGCAGTACTTC
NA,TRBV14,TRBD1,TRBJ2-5,CASSQNRGQETQYF,TGTGCCAGCAGTCAAAACAGGGGACAAGAGACCCAGTACTTC
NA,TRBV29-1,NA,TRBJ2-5,CSVQGQETQYF,TGCAGCGTACAGGGCCAAGAGACCCAGTACTTC
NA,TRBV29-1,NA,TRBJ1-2,CSGGREGSSGYTF,TGCAGCGGGGGTAGGGAAGGAAGTAGTGGCTACACCTTC
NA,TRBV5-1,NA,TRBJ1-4,CASSLEGITNEKLFF,TGCGCCAGCAGCTTGGAAGGAATTACTAATGAAAAACTGTTTTTT
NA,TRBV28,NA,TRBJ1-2,CASSLIPYGYTF,TGTGCCAGCAGTTTAATCCCCTATGGCTACACCTTC
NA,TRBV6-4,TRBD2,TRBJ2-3,CASSALAGESDTQYF,TGTGCCAGCAGTGCACTAGCGGGAGAGTCAGATACGCAGTATTTT
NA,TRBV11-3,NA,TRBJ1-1,CASSRRGGNTEAFF,TGTGCCAGCAGTCGGAGAGGGGGGAACACTGAAGCTTTCTTT
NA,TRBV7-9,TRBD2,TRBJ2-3,CASSPAGGRTDTQYF,TGTGCCAGCAGCCCAGCGGGGGGTCGCACAGATACGCAGTATTTT
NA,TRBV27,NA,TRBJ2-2,CASSFRATGELFF,TGTGCCAGCAGTTTCAGAGCCACCGGGGAGCTGTTTTTT
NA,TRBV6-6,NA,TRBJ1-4,CASSYVTTNEKLFF,TGTGCCAGCAGTTACGTCACGACTAATGAAAAACTGTTTTTT
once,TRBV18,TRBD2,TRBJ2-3,CASSPLPGLAGANTDTQYF,TGTGCCAGCTCACCCCTCCCGGGACTAGCGGGGGCCAACACAGATACGCAGTATTTT
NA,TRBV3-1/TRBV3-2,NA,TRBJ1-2,CASSQEHGYTF,TGTGCCAGCAGCCAAGAACATGGCTACACCTTC
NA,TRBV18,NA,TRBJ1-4,CASSLGRNEKLFF,TGTGCCAGCTCCCTTGGGCGAAATGAAAAACTGTTTTTT
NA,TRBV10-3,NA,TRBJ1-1,CAISESIGTGSRTEAFF,TGTGCCATCAGTGAGTCAATCGGAACGGGGAGTAGGACTGAAGCTTTCTTT
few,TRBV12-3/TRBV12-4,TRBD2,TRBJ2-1,CASSSRLAGTQFF,TGTGCCAGCAGTTCCCGACTAGCGGGGACTCAGTTCTTC
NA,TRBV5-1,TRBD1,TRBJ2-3,CASSLFSSLTGSTDTQYF,TGCGCCAGCAGCTTGTTCTCGTCGTTGACAGGGAGCACAGATACGCAGTATTTT
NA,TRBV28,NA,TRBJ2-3,CASIAGRHSTDTQYF,TGTGCCAGCATAGCTGGCCGTCACAGCACAGATACGCAGTATTTT
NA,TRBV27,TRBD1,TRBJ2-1,CASSPGQGVFSSYNEQFF,TGTGCCAGCAGTCCCGGGCAGGGGGTCTTTAGCTCCTACAATGAGCAGTTCTTC
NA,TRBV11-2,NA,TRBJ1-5,CASSSQPGRTNNQPQHF,TGTGCCAGCAGCTCCCAACCGGGACGCACCAATAATCAGCCCCAGCATTTT
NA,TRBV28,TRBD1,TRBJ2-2,CASSFAGGLFF,TGTGCCAGCAGTTTCGCAGGGGGGCTGTTTTTT